This T cell receptor (beta chain) was found in a study of blood T cell repertoires in COVID-19. The wider study: From T cells, B-cell-depleted T cells, or PBMCs came the material, which was cDNA or gDNA.

Germline V CDR1 and CDR2: LNHDA, SQIVND (reference sequence). V gave up 6 bases and J gave up 7 bases; unmatched junction bases: 5. CDR3 length: 13 residues. In the source study's methods: Amplification of reference gene primers provided the estimated nucleated cell counts. Data came from immunoSEQ multiplex PCR; TCRdb stores just in-frame clones and leaves some out. That table furnishes V, J and clone size, whereas the DNA furnished D and trimming. The sample shows approximately 440,000 clones, about 91% of them seen only once. This clone was observed a few times. This receptor was obtained from a woman between 50 and 59 years old with COVID-19, enrolled during active disease. The chain carries TRBV19 and TRBJ1-5; 8 nucleotides agree with TRBD1. The specimen sequenced was peripheral blood. CDR3 region: CASSGQGAQPQHF. CDR3 DNA: TGTGCCAGTAGCGGTCAGGGGGCCCAGCCCCAGCATTTT.